What follows are 27 T cell receptor beta chains derived from one specimen sequenced in a study of shared clonotypes between healthy human individuals. Clones were read by immunoSEQ multiplex PCR, and TCRdb kept only the in-frame ones, dropping some. The sample includes about 2.2 million clones, 85% to 95% of them seen just once. The naive CD8 fraction comprised CD45RO-negative cells positively selected for CCR7 and excluded terminally differentiated effector memory CD45RA+ cells. The sequenced sample was naive CD8+ T cells from PBMCs. The receptor source for this set is a man between 18 and 35 years old in good health. Some clones in this sample may be carry-over from other donors' samples.

The chain couples TRBV7-8 to TRBJ2-1, with 12 bases lining up with TRBD2. There are 17 residues in the CDR3. After removal of 5 bases from V and 6 bases from J, the junction contained 11 bases not matched to a gene. Germline-derived CDR1 and CDR2 are SGHVS and FQNEAQ. The CDR3 spells CASSPGSTSGSFNEQFF. CDR3 DNA sequence: TGTGCCAGCAGCCCGGGGTCGACTAGCGGGAGCTTCAATGAGCAGTTCTTC.

This chain connects TRBV9 to TRBJ1-6; no clear D gene. CDR1 is SGDLS and CDR2 is YYNGEE in the germline V gene. V lost 3 bases, J lost 10 bases, and 14 bases lay in between. This CDR3 spans 14 amino acids. In DNA, the CDR3 is TGTGCCAGCAGCGCGTGGGTGACTGGGTCACCCCTCCACTTT. This codes for CASSAWVTGSPLHF.

The chain has TRBV29-1 and TRBJ2-3, with 10 bases identical to TRBD1. CDR3 length: 16 amino acids. Germline V CDR1 and CDR2: SQVTM, ANQGSEA. V shed 0 bases and J 3 bases; nucleotides not matched to a gene: 6. The CDR3 sequence is CSVEDIGTGETDTQYF. The CDR3 DNA sequence: TGCAGCGTTGAAGACATCGGGACAGGGGAGACAGATACGCAGTATTTT.

V is TRBV13 and J is TRBJ1-2, with TRBD1 identical over 8 bases. V was pared by 0 bases and J by 2 bases, with 5 bases of the junction left unmatched. Germline loops: CDR1 PRHDT, CDR2 FYEKMQ (reference sequence). This CDR3 spans 16 amino acids. The CDR3 loop reads CASSLGVDRANYGYTF. The DNA for the CDR3 is TGTGCCAGCAGCTTAGGGGTGGACAGGGCGAACTATGGCTACACCTTC.

CDR3 nucleotides: TGCGCCAGCATGGAAGGCGGGAGAAGTAATGAGCAGTTCTTC. It encodes CASMEGGRSNEQFF. This chain links TRBV5-1 with TRBJ2-1, with 7 positions matching TRBD2. The CDR3 runs to 14 residues. J lost 7 bases, V lost 6 bases, and 10 bases had no gene match. Germline V gives CDR1 SGHRS, CDR2 YFSETQ.

The chain is built from TRBV6-1 and TRBJ1-4; 7 positions agree with TRBD1. Germline V gene sequence: CDR1 MNHNS, CDR2 SASEGT. This CDR3 is built from 12 residues. Losses at the gene ends were 10 bases for V and 6 bases for J; bases not matched to a gene: 5. This CDR3 is CATRGFDEKLFF. CDR3 DNA sequence: TGTGCCACCAGGGGGTTTGATGAAAAACTGTTTTTT.

V usage is TRBV9 and J usage is TRBJ1-4; possibly TRBD1 for D (5 bases). The ends were cut back, 0 bases at V and 3 bases at J, with 15 bases in the middle. Germline V gives CDR1 SGDLS, CDR2 YYNGEE. CDR3 size: 17 residues. As DNA, the CDR3 is TGTGCCAGCAGCGTAGAAGGGGTCGGGGGTTCTAATGAAAAACTGTTTTTT. Its protein is CASSVEGVGGSNEKLFF.

The V call is TRBV5-1, the J call TRBJ1-1; D gene uncertain. Trimming left V 1 base short and J 6 bases short, with 10 bases between. Germline V gene data show CDR1 as SGHRS and CDR2 as YFSETQ. The CDR3 consists of 13 residues. Here the CDR3 DNA reads TGCGCCAGCAGCTTGCGGTTGGGTGCTGAAGCTTTCTTT. Translation gives CASSLRLGAEAFF.

Regarding this clone: At the DNA level, this CDR3 is encoded by other sequences in the same sample as well. This chain links TRBV4-1 with TRBJ2-7; D is possibly TRBD1 (8 bases). V was shortened by 0 bases and J by 3 bases, with 12 bases between the two germline ends. From germline, CDR1 is MGHRA and CDR2 YSYEKL. This CDR3 contains 15 residues. CDR3 DNA: TGCGCCAGCAGCCAAGAACAGGGGGGGAGCTACGAGCAGTACTTC. This gives the protein CASSQEQGGSYEQYF.

The rearrangement uses TRBV27 and TRBJ1-6; 8 bases map to TRBD1. The CDR3 length is 17 residues. Germline CDR1 reads MNHEY; CDR2 reads SMNVEV (reference sequence). Trimming at V came to 5 bases and at J to 6 bases, leaving 12 bases not matched to a gene. CDR3 sequence: CASSVTFRGQGNSPLHF. As DNA, the CDR3 is TGTGCCAGCAGTGTCACTTTCCGTGGACAGGGTAATTCACCCCTCCACTTT.

The chain uses TRBV5-4 and TRBJ2-1, with TRBD2 as a possible D gene (6 bases). Between the trimmed V and J ends, which lost 5 bases and 9 bases, there was a span of 18 bases. The length of the CDR3 is 14 residues. Per germline, CDR1 SGHNT and CDR2 YYREEE (reference sequence). The CDR3: CASRILGGSLEQFF. The CDR3 region has the DNA TGTGCCAGCAGAATATTGGGGGGATCCCTTGAGCAGTTCTTC.

This clone occurred once. The identical CDR3 is also encoded by other nucleotide sequences in the sample. This chain links TRBV27 with TRBJ1-2; possibly TRBD1 for D (5 bases). There are 14 residues in the CDR3. V shed 0 bases and J shed 2 bases, with 7 bases lying between them. Germline CDR1 MNHEY, CDR2 SMNVEV (reference sequence). CDR3 in amino acids: CASSLSQGNYGYTF. The CDR3 DNA reads TGTGCCAGCAGTTTATCTCAGGGCAACTATGGCTACACCTTC.

The V and J genes are TRBV9 and TRBJ2-5; D is perhaps TRBD1 (5 bases). The germline V gene has CDR1 SGDLS and CDR2 YYNGEE. The V end was cut by 3 bases, the J end by 2 bases, with 14 bases between. CDR3 length: 15 amino acids. The CDR3 region is CASSANQRQQETQYF. CDR3 DNA sequence: TGTGCCAGCAGCGCCAATCAAAGACAGCAAGAGACCCAGTACTTC.

The rearrangement links TRBV30 to TRBJ1-3; D uncertain. Germline CDR1 and CDR2: GTSNPN and SVGIG (reference sequence). Trimming took 0 bases from V and 5 from J, leaving 17 bases between them. The CDR3 is 16 residues long. Here the CDR3 DNA reads TGTGCCTGGAGTGTACGGGGAGGATTTACCAGAAACACCATATATTTT. It yields the protein CAWSVRGGFTRNTIYF.

This rearrangement joins TRBV7-6 to TRBJ2-2; D is undetermined. This CDR3 comprises 14 residues. The ends were cut back, 2 bases at V and 6 bases at J, with 10 bases in the middle. CDR1 is SGHVS and CDR2 is FNYEAQ in the germline V gene. The CDR3 region is CASSLSGPAGELFF. Here the CDR3 DNA reads TGTGCCAGCAGCTTATCAGGCCCGGCCGGGGAGCTGTTTTTT.

The chain combines TRBV7-6 with TRBJ2-3, with 7 bases that match TRBD2. CDR1 and CDR2 (germline): SGHVS, FNYEAQ. CDR3 length: 14 amino acids. V gave up 6 bases and J gave up 4 bases; unmatched junction bases: 7. DNA of the CDR3: TGTGCCAGCAGGCTAGCGGTGGGGGCAGATACGCAGTATTTT. It yields the protein CASRLAVGADTQYF.

The chain combines TRBV9 with TRBJ1-4; D unclear. Germline V gives CDR1 SGDLS, CDR2 YYNGEE. V was cut by 2 bases and J by 8 bases, with 10 bases left in between. This CDR3 is 13 amino acids long. CDR3 coding DNA: TGTGCCAGCAGCGTCGGAGGCGGAGAAAAACTGTTTTTT. This gives the protein CASSVGGGEKLFF.

The genes are TRBV7-8 and TRBJ2-7, with 12 positions matching TRBD2. Germline trimming cut 1 base from V and 5 bases from J; bases unmatched to any gene: 9. CDR3 size: 17 residues. Germline V gives CDR1 SGHVS, CDR2 FQNEAQ. The CDR3 DNA sequence: TGTGCCAGCAGCTTAGTACTAGTACTAGCGGGAGGCAACGAGCAGTACTTC. It is translated as CASSLVLVLAGGNEQYF.

V is TRBV19 and J is TRBJ2-6, with 7 bases that match TRBD1. This CDR3 is 14 amino acids long. Per the germline V gene, CDR1 is LNHDA and CDR2 is SQIVND (reference sequence). V shed 8 bases, J shed 2 bases, and the junction held 3 bases outside the gene matches. The CDR3 sequence is CASQGGAGANVLTF. In DNA form, the CDR3 reads TGTGCCAGTCAAGGGGGCGCTGGGGCCAACGTCCTGACTTTC.

CDR3 DNA sequence: TGTGCCAGCAGTGGGGATTCGGACCGCGTTTGGGCCGGCAATCAGCCCCAGCATTTT. It specifies CASSGDSDRVWAGNQPQHF. The gene calls are TRBV28 and TRBJ1-5; D is uncertain. This CDR3 is built from 19 residues. V lost 5 bases and J 2 bases, leaving 25 bases between the germline ends. Germline assignment: CDR1 MDHEN and CDR2 SYDVKM. Full variable domain (remainder filled in from reference TRBV28 and TRBJ1-5): DVKVTQSSRYLVKRTGEKVFLECVQDMDHENMFWYRQDPGLGLRLIYFSYDVKMKEKGDIPEGYSVSREKKERFSLILESASTNQTSMYLCASSGDSDRVWAGNQPQHFGDGTRLSIL.

This chain uses TRBV7-9 with TRBJ2-7, with 12 bases fitting TRBD2. The CDR3 spans 17 residues. Germline-derived CDR1 and CDR2 are SEHNR and FQNEAQ (reference sequence). The V segment lost 9 bases and the J segment 0 bases; nucleotides outside the gene matches: 12. The CDR3 sequence: CASEVLAGGPSSYEQYF. In nucleotides, the CDR3 is TGTGCCAGTGAGGTTCTAGCGGGAGGGCCGAGCTCCTACGAGCAGTACTTC.

The chain joins TRBV9 to TRBJ1-1; 10 bases are shared with TRBD1. The CDR3 has 16 residues. From germline, CDR1 is SGDLS and CDR2 YYNGEE. J gave up 3 bases and V 2 bases, and 7 bases lay outside the gene matches. CDR3 loop: CASSVASGQGHTEAFF. In nucleotides, the CDR3 is TGTGCCAGCAGCGTCGCGTCGGGACAGGGGCACACTGAAGCTTTCTTT.

The chain recombines TRBV5-4 with TRBJ2-1; 10 bases align to TRBD2. The CDR3 consists of 16 residues. The V gene's germline CDR1 is SGHNT and CDR2 YYREEE (reference sequence). J lost 4 bases, V lost 2 bases, and 6 bases had no gene match. Here the CDR3 reads CASSFSLAGTYNEQFF. The CDR3 coding sequence is TGTGCCAGCAGCTTCTCACTAGCGGGAACATACAATGAGCAGTTCTTC.

This clone was observed a few times. The sample has other DNA sequences that encode this CDR3 too. This chain uses TRBV19 with TRBJ1-5, with D possibly being TRBD1 (6 bases). Trimming removed 6 bases at V and 7 bases at J, with 10 bases between. The CDR3 sequence is 12 residues long. Per the germline V gene, CDR1 is LNHDA and CDR2 is SQIVND (reference sequence). As DNA, the CDR3 is TGTGCCAGTAGCCCTAGGGGGCAGCCCCAGCATTTT. Its translation: CASSPRGQPQHF.

The gene calls are TRBV27 and TRBJ2-6; D is possibly TRBD1 (5 bases). Germline-derived CDR1 and CDR2 are MNHEY and SMNVEV (reference sequence). The CDR3 has 16 residues. With 3 bases removed from V and 2 bases from J, the gap between germline ends came to 11 bases. The CDR3 here is CASSFRTGTGANVLTF. The CDR3 bases are TGTGCCAGCAGTTTCCGAACAGGTACTGGGGCCAACGTCCTGACTTTC.

This chain joins TRBV7-8 and TRBJ2-7; 8 bases are a match to TRBD2. Germline CDR1 is SGHVS and CDR2 is FQNEAQ. This CDR3 comprises 15 residues. The ends lost 3 bases at V and 4 bases at J; junction bases unmatched: 8. For the CDR3, the DNA is TGTGCCAGCAGCTTCCCCACTAGCGGTTTGTACGAGCAGTACTTC. Residues: CASSFPTSGLYEQYF.

The V and J genes are TRBV30 and TRBJ2-3; D is possibly TRBD2 (6 bases). Trimming removed 5 bases at V and 4 bases at J, with 16 bases between. This CDR3 comprises 14 residues. Germline V gene sequence: CDR1 GTSNPN, CDR2 SVGIG (reference sequence). CDR3 loop: CAWDLAKQADTQYF. CDR3 nucleotides: TGTGCCTGGGATCTAGCGAAGCAGGCAGATACGCAGTATTTT.